These 32 T cell receptor beta chains were all obtained from the same sample, sequenced in a study of T-cell reconstitution after alpha-beta-depleted transplantation in children. Unique molecular identifiers were built into the TCRbeta library. TCRdb independently ran MiXCR on the PCR reads; one entry per CDR3 protein. The table has about 72,000 distinct CDR3 sequences, 7.3% seen once. The sequenced sample was PBMCs from the stem cell graft donor, obtained from the stem cell graft. The receptors originated from a human donor who donated a stem cell graft to a child with acute lymphoblastic leukemia.

The sample holds many counts of this clonotype. The J gene is TRBJ2-1, the V gene TRBV12-3 or TRBV12-4; possibly TRBD2 for D (6 bases). V was shortened by 8 bases and J by 8 bases, with 16 bases between the two germline ends. The CDR3 runs 13 residues. The CDR3 DNA is TGTGCCAGCCGCGGAGGGCTGGAGGATGAGCAGTTCTTC. As protein: CASRGGLEDEQFF.

This clonotype was detected many times. The V and J genes are TRBV4-1 and TRBJ1-1; D may be TRBD1 (5 bases). V lost 4 bases and J lost 0, with 12 bases in between. The CDR3 sequence is 15 residues long. CDR1 is MGHRA, CDR2 YSYEKL, per germline. The CDR3 bases are TGCGCCAGCAGCCCTAGGCAGGGCATGAACACTGAAGCTTTCTTT. Its translation is CASSPRQGMNTEAFF.

The rearrangement joins TRBV2 to TRBJ1-1, with D maybe TRBD1 (6 bases). Germline V gene sequence: CDR1 SNHLY, CDR2 FYNNEI. Trimming stripped 8 bases from V and 3 bases from J, with 16 bases between. The CDR3 totals 14 residues. The CDR3, as DNA: TGTGCCAGCGGGCGGAGGACAGAGGACACTGAAGCTTTCTTT. Translated, it gives CASGRRTEDTEAFF.

The table lists this clonotype with many counts. The chain employs TRBV5-8 and TRBJ2-2, with D uncertain. The V gene lost 0 bases and the J gene lost 1 base, with 7 bases spanning the gap. CDR3 length: 15 amino acids. Germline assignment: CDR1 SGHTS and CDR2 YDEGEE. CDR3 DNA sequence: TGTGCCAGCAGCTTGGCCGTCAGGAACACCGGGGAGCTGTTTTTT. Encoded protein: CASSLAVRNTGELFF.

At least ten counts were recorded for this clonotype. The chain recombines TRBV4-1 with TRBJ2-7, with 7 bases that match TRBD1. Unmatched junction bases numbered 14, after V lost 2 bases and J lost 7 bases. The germline CDR1 and CDR2 sequences are MGHRA and YSYEKL. The CDR3 totals 16 residues. The CDR3 reads CASSQPWTGSPVEQYF. The CDR3 bases are TGCGCCAGCAGCCAACCCTGGACAGGCTCCCCCGTTGAGCAGTACTTC.

This clonotype was detected ten times or more. The chain recombines TRBV6-5 with TRBJ2-1, with D possibly TRBD1 on 7 matching bases. There are 14 residues in the CDR3. Germline CDR1 and CDR2: MNHEY and SVGAGI. V lost 10 bases and J 8 bases, leaving 21 bases between the germline ends. The CDR3 DNA is TGTGCCATCCAGGGGGACTCATCCATTGATGAGCAGTTCTTC. Its translation is CAIQGDSSIDEQFF.

This clonotype was recorded many times. This sequence joins TRBV4-1 and TRBJ2-7; 7 nucleotides line up with TRBD2. The CDR3 has 15 amino acids. In germline, CDR1 is MGHRA, CDR2 YSYEKL. After removal of 0 bases from V and 4 bases from J, the junction contained 6 bases not matched to a gene. In nucleotides, the CDR3 is TGCGCCAGCAGCCAAGAACGCGGGAGTGATTACGAGCAGTACTTC. Translating it yields CASSQERGSDYEQYF.

This clonotype was counted ten times or more. The chain links TRBV4-1 to TRBJ1-6; a weak D match, TRBD1 (5 bases). CDR1 is MGHRA, CDR2 YSYEKL, per germline. This CDR3 region has 15 residues. Trimming removed 0 bases from V and 10 bases from J, with 13 bases in between. CDR3 DNA: TGCGCCAGCAGCCAAGATACCAGGGCGCAATCACCCCTCCACTTT. This encodes CASSQDTRAQSPLHF.

This clonotype was seen at least ten times. V usage is TRBV28 and J usage is TRBJ2-7, with D hard to call. V shed 3 bases and J shed 4 bases, with 7 bases lying between them. The CDR3 has 12 amino acids. CDR1 and CDR2 (germline): MDHEN, SYDVKM. CDR3 sequence reads: CASSFSAYEQYF. The CDR3 region has the DNA TGTGCCAGCAGTTTCAGTGCGTACGAGCAGTACTTC.

The chain has TRBV7-8 and TRBJ2-7; TRBD2 is a possible D gene (5 bases). The germline V gene encodes CDR1 SGHVS and CDR2 FQNEAQ. V was clipped by 7 bases and J by 5 bases, with 21 bases between them. The CDR3 contains 15 residues. This CDR3 is CASTLQAFGGHEQYF. CDR3 nucleotide sequence: TGTGCCAGCACCCTTCAGGCCTTCGGAGGACACGAGCAGTACTTC.

The J gene is TRBJ2-3, the V gene TRBV29-1; D may match TRBD1 or TRBD2 (6 bases each). The CDR3 has 13 residues. Trimming pared 3 bases from V and 8 bases from J, leaving 15 bases between. The germline V gene has CDR1 SQVTM and CDR2 ANQGSEA. CDR3 protein: CSVEEGGLTTQYF. In DNA form, the CDR3 reads TGCAGCGTTGAGGAGGGGGGATTGACTACGCAGTATTTT.

The chain employs TRBV13 and TRBJ1-2; D is unresolved. Per the germline V gene, CDR1 is PRHDT and CDR2 is FYEKMQ (reference sequence). The V end was cut by 1 base, the J end by 7 bases, with 10 bases between. The CDR3 consists of 13 residues. Here the CDR3 DNA reads TGTGCCAGCAGCTTAGCGGGAATCGGTGGCTACACCTTC. This codes for CASSLAGIGGYTF.

This clonotype was recorded at least ten times. CDR3 sequence: CASSHVGQNTEAFF. The CDR3 DNA follows: TGTGCCAGCAGTCACGTGGGACAAAACACTGAAGCTTTCTTT. The chain is built from TRBV12-3 or TRBV12-4 and TRBJ1-1; D is possibly TRBD1 (6 bases). The length of the CDR3 is 14 residues. Trimming removed 5 bases from V and 2 bases from J, with 12 bases in between.

This clonotype was detected many times. The V and J genes are TRBV29-1 and TRBJ2-1; unclear D gene. The CDR3 sequence is 12 residues long. The V gene's germline CDR1 is SQVTM and CDR2 ANQGSEA. Trimming removed 7 bases at V and 5 bases at J, with 12 bases between. The CDR3 DNA follows: TGCAGCGCCGTGTGGTGGGACAATGAGCAGTTCTTC. As protein: CSAVWWDNEQFF.

This clonotype was seen only a few times. This chain links TRBV12-3 or TRBV12-4 with TRBJ2-3; D possibly corresponds to TRBD2 (5 bases). V lost 2 bases and J lost 2, with 20 bases in between. The CDR3 length is 18 residues. This chain's CDR3 is CASSLRPPLAGVTDTQYF. CDR3 nucleotides: TGTGCCAGCAGTTTAAGACCGCCCCTAGCTGGGGTCACAGATACGCAGTATTTT.

This clonotype was counted at least ten times. The V gene is TRBV5-1, the J gene TRBJ1-3; D gene ambiguous. The CDR3 has 18 residues. V lost 10 bases and J 0 bases, leaving 26 bases between the germline ends. Germline assignment: CDR1 SGHRS and CDR2 YFSETQ. This CDR3 reads CALLDGRPLPSSGNTIYF. DNA for the CDR3: TGCGCCTTACTCGACGGCCGGCCTCTCCCTAGCTCTGGAAACACCATATATTTT.

In its sample, this clonotype was seen many times. The chain employs TRBV4-1 and TRBJ1-2; TRBD1 matches 9 bases. Germline V gives CDR1 MGHRA, CDR2 YSYEKL. The CDR3 has 16 amino acids. V lost 3 bases to trimming and J lost 4 bases; unmatched junction nucleotides: 9. The CDR3, as DNA: TGCGCCAGCAGCCATGAGGGACAGGGAAGAACCTATGGCTACACCTTC. This translates into CASSHEGQGRTYGYTF.

The table lists this clonotype with a count of one. The chain joins TRBV7-9 to TRBJ2-3; no definite D call. From germline, CDR1 is SEHNR and CDR2 FQNEAQ (reference sequence). The CDR3 is 15 residues long. V shed 5 bases and J shed 4 bases, with 16 bases lying between them. The CDR3 DNA reads TGTGCCAGCAGCCCCCGCGAGGTCACCCCAGATACGCAGTATTTT. The encoded protein is CASSPREVTPDTQYF.

This clonotype was seen only a few times. The chain couples TRBV5-1 to TRBJ2-1; a possible D gene is TRBD1 (7 bases). CDR3 size: 18 residues. The V and J ends lost 2 bases and 0 bases respectively, with 18 bases between them. Germline V gene data show CDR1 as SGHRS and CDR2 as YFSETQ. The CDR3 nucleotides are TGCGCCAGCAGCTTCTTCGGAGGGGGCCTCTACTCCTACAATGAGCAGTTCTTC. Residues: CASSFFGGGLYSYNEQFF.

Notes on this clonotype: One junction end disagrees with the germline gene, perhaps due to a read error. The chain joins TRBV3-1 to TRBJ1-2, with 9 bases fitting TRBD1. Germline CDR1 LGHDT, CDR2 YNNKEL (reference sequence). CDR3 length: 16 residues. The CDR3 coding sequence is TGTGCCACCAGCCAGGTGGGGACAGGGAGGAACTATGGCTACACCTTC. It yields the protein CATSQVGTGRNYGYTF.

This clonotype was counted many times. J is TRBJ2-1 and V is TRBV29-1; TRBD1 matches 9 bases. The CDR3 runs to 15 residues. After removal of 8 bases from V and 6 bases from J, the junction contained 14 bases not matched to a gene. CDR1 SQVTM and CDR2 ANQGSEA come from the germline V gene. CDR3 nucleotide sequence: TGCAGCTTGCCCGGCGGGACAGGGTTTTTCAATGAGCAGTTCTTC. It translates to CSLPGGTGFFNEQFF.

This clonotype was counted many times. The J gene is TRBJ2-2, the V gene TRBV5-1; D is possibly TRBD2 (6 bases). The length of the CDR3 is 18 residues. V was trimmed by 0 bases and J by 6 bases, leaving 21 bases between them. Germline values: CDR1 SGHRS, CDR2 YFSETQ. CDR3 amino acids: CASSLVPFGGTPPGELFF. DNA of the CDR3: TGCGCCAGCAGCTTGGTCCCTTTTGGGGGGACCCCGCCCGGGGAGCTGTTTTTT.

The genes are TRBV5-1 and TRBJ2-3; TRBD2 might be the D (6 bases). Germline loops: CDR1 SGHRS, CDR2 YFSETQ. The V gene lost 4 bases and the J gene lost 4 bases, with 13 bases spanning the gap. CDR3 length: 14 amino acids. The CDR3 protein is CASSPRTMSDTQYF. CDR3 bases: TGCGCCAGCAGCCCTCGGACTATGTCAGATACGCAGTATTTT.

This clonotype was detected many times. The J gene is TRBJ2-1, the V gene TRBV6-6; D is unresolved. Trimming left V 10 bases short and J 5 bases short, with 12 bases between. This CDR3 is 12 amino acids long. CDR1 is MNHNY, CDR2 SVGAGI, per germline (reference sequence). The DNA for the CDR3 is TGTGCCACTATCGACCGTGACAATGAGCAGTTCTTC. Protein: CATIDRDNEQFF.

This clonotype was seen at least ten times. V is TRBV20-1 and J is TRBJ1-6; D gene unclear. The ends were cut back, 6 bases at V and 14 bases at J, with 20 bases in the middle. Germline CDR1 DFQATT, CDR2 SNEGSKA (reference sequence). The length of the CDR3 is 13 residues. This CDR3 is CSATQQDPPTLHF. CDR3 coding DNA: TGCAGTGCCACACAGCAGGACCCCCCCACCCTCCACTTT.

This clonotype was detected many times. This CDR3 reads CASSLAGGGAGETQYF. CDR3 DNA sequence: TGCGCCAGCAGCTTGGCTGGCGGGGGGGCAGGAGAGACCCAGTACTTC. The chain combines TRBV5-1 with TRBJ2-5; TRBD2 matches 9 bases. This CDR3 has 16 residues. Germline CDR1 and CDR2: SGHRS and YFSETQ. J gave up 4 bases and V 0 bases, and 7 bases lay outside the gene matches.

At least ten counts were recorded for this clonotype. V and J are TRBV5-1 and TRBJ2-1; 8 bases match TRBD1. This CDR3 is 14 amino acids long. The junction had 4 bases not matched to a gene; V was cut back by 5 bases and J by 3 bases. Germline V gene data show CDR1 as SGHRS and CDR2 as YFSETQ. CDR3 loop: CASREQGDYNEQFF. The CDR3, as DNA: TGCGCCAGCAGAGAACAGGGGGACTACAATGAGCAGTTCTTC.

The table lists this clonotype with many counts. The chain employs TRBV6-5 and TRBJ1-6; D is possibly TRBD1 (6 bases). V lost 2 bases, J lost 3 bases, and 8 bases lay in between. Germline V lookup: CDR1 MNHEY, CDR2 SVGAGI. The CDR3 is made up of 15 amino acids. CDR3 bases: TGTGCCAGCAGTTACGAGGGGGGCTATAATTCACCCCTCCACTTT. Its translation: CASSYEGGYNSPLHF.

This clonotype was detected ten times or more. This chain links TRBV20-1 with TRBJ2-7, with D perhaps matching TRBD1 or TRBD2 (5 bases each). The germline V and J ends were trimmed by 6 bases and 2 bases, with 17 bases remaining between them. In germline, CDR1 is DFQATT, CDR2 SNEGSKA (reference sequence). The CDR3 spans 14 residues. CDR3 sequence reads: CSAEKGRNTYEQYF. The CDR3, as DNA: TGCAGTGCCGAGAAGGGGAGAAACACCTACGAGCAGTACTTC.

This clonotype was counted ten times or more. The rearrangement joins TRBV9 to TRBJ1-2; D is unresolved. The V and J ends lost 6 bases and 5 bases respectively, with 11 bases between them. This CDR3 is 12 amino acids long. CDR1 is SGDLS, CDR2 YYNGEE, per germline. CDR3 amino acids: CASNRGGYGYTF. The CDR3 DNA follows: TGTGCCAGCAACCGTGGAGGTTATGGCTACACCTTC.

This clonotype was picked up many times. The chain links TRBV20-1 to TRBJ1-3; D ambiguous. Germline V CDR1 and CDR2: DFQATT, SNEGSKA (reference sequence). Trimming pared 5 bases from V and 4 bases from J, leaving 15 bases between. This CDR3 has 14 amino acids. CDR3 in DNA: TGCAGTGCTGTTGGACCCTCCGGCGGAAACACCATATATTTT. The encoded protein is CSAVGPSGGNTIYF.

This clonotype was recorded a few times. V usage is TRBV7-2 and J usage is TRBJ2-7; the D gene is possibly TRBD1 (6 bases). The CDR3 loop spans 14 amino acids. The germline CDR1 and CDR2 sequences are SGHTA and FQGNSA. Between the trimmed V and J ends, which lost 2 bases and 4 bases, there was a span of 12 bases. In DNA form, the CDR3 reads TGTGCCAGCAGCTTATCAGGGACACTTTACGAGCAGTACTTC. The encoded protein is CASSLSGTLYEQYF.